These T cell receptor beta chains were read from a single sample in a study of blood T cells in healthy people across ages. Each CDR3 protein gets one entry after TCRdb re-called the 5' RACE reads with MiXCR. The repertoire holds fewer than 750,000 distinct CDR3 sequences, with roughly half as singletons. Sequencing was carried out using blood. Receptor source: an elderly woman in good health. Each CDR3 is given with its conserved first and last residue. The order of the fields is clone size, D gene, V gene, J gene, CDR3 DNA, CDR3 protein. A D gene is named only where the DNA matches it firmly. Clone sizes are given selectively: once, few, many, or a class where the clone is expanded.

size: few
D: NA
V: TRBV10-3
J: TRBJ2-5
DNA: TGTGCCATCAGTGAGTCAGGGCTTATTTACTCCGGCAATGAGCAGTACTTC
CDR3: CAISESGLIYSGNEQYF

size: NA
D: NA
V: TRBV27
J: TRBJ1-2
DNA: TGTGCCAGCAGTGCCCTCGGCCTGCGTGGCTACACCTTC
CDR3: CASSALGLRGYTF

size: NA
D: NA
V: TRBV27
J: TRBJ2-3
DNA: TGTGCCAGCAGTTTCAAGGCTAGCGATTACACAGATACGCAGTATTTT
CDR3: CASSFKASDYTDTQYF

size: NA
D: NA
V: TRBV4-3
J: TRBJ2-3
DNA: TGCGCCAGCAGCCCGCAGTGGGAAGCCACAGATACGCAGTATTTT
CDR3: CASSPQWEATDTQYF

size: NA
D: NA
V: TRBV10-3
J: TRBJ2-6
DNA: TGTGCCATCAGTGAACCTGGGGCCAACGTCCTGACTTTC
CDR3: CAISEPGANVLTF

size: NA
D: NA
V: TRBV5-1
J: TRBJ2-1
DNA: TGCGCCAGCAGTCCTTTCCCCGGGGGCACCTACAATGAGCGGTTCTTC
CDR3: CASSPFPGGTYNERFF

size: NA
D: NA
V: TRBV5-1
J: TRBJ1-5
DNA: TGCGCCAGCGCGGAGTCGATGGGTAATCAGCCCCAGCATTTT
CDR3: CASAESMGNQPQHF

size: NA
D: NA
V: TRBV20-1
J: TRBJ1-1
DNA: TGCAGTGCTAGTGGCAGTCTAAACACTGAAGCTTTCTTT
CDR3: CSASGSLNTEAFF

size: NA
D: TRBD1
V: TRBV11-2
J: TRBJ2-7
DNA: TGTGCCAGCAGCCACGGGACAGGCCCCTACGAGCAGTACTTC
CDR3: CASSHGTGPYEQYF

size: many
D: NA
V: TRBV20-1
J: TRBJ2-4
DNA: TGCAGTGCTGGGGGGCCTCTCAAAAACATTCAGTACTTC
CDR3: CSAGGPLKNIQYF

size: NA
D: NA
V: TRBV10-3
J: TRBJ1-1
DNA: TGTGCCATCAGTGAGGGACCCCAGAACACTGAAGCTTTCTTT
CDR3: CAISEGPQNTEAFF

size: many
D: NA
V: TRBV28
J: TRBJ2-5
DNA: TGTGCCAGCAGTTCCGCTAGCAGGAAGGTGTACTTC
CDR3: CASSSASRKVYF

size: many
D: TRBD2
V: TRBV12-3/TRBV12-4
J: TRBJ2-1
DNA: TGTGCCAGCAGTTTTTTGCGGGGGGTACGCAATGAGCAGTTCTTC
CDR3: CASSFLRGVRNEQFF

size: NA
D: TRBD2
V: TRBV7-2
J: TRBJ2-3
DNA: TGTGCCAGCAGCTTTAGACTAGCGGGGGGTTCAGATACGCAGTATTTT
CDR3: CASSFRLAGGSDTQYF